The rows below give T cell receptor beta chains drawn from one sample of a study of blood T cell repertoires in COVID-19. Here immunoSEQ multiplex PCR was the method, and the copy in TCRdb shows in-frame clones only, minus some. The table has almost 100,000 clones, roughly 86% seen once. The source material was peripheral blood. These receptors were obtained from a man aged 50 to 60 with acute or convalescent COVID-19. CDR3s include the opening cysteine and the closing phenylalanine or tryptophan. D genes are given only for firm matches. Some rows mark clone size as missing; the rest say once, few, many or name a class of expanded clone.

D	J	size	V	DNA	CDR3
TRBD1	TRBJ2-7	once	TRBV30	TGTGCCTGGAGTTGGACAGGGGGCAACGAGCAGTACTTC	CAWSWTGGNEQYF
TRBD2	TRBJ2-1	-	TRBV10-2	TGCGCCAGCCAGACTCTAGCGGGAGGGCCGAATGAGCAGTTCTTC	CASQTLAGGPNEQFF
TRBD1	TRBJ1-5	-	TRBV2	TGTGCCAGCAGTGCACAGGGGACGCCCAATCAGCCCCAGCATTTT	CASSAQGTPNQPQHF
-	TRBJ1-5	-	TRBV21-1	-	CASSKGVGSGNQPQHF
TRBD2	TRBJ2-1	-	TRBV3-1/TRBV3-2	TGTGCCAGCAGCCAAGGCCCCCGCCGGACTAGCGGGAGGGCCCTCTCCTACAATGAGCAGTTCTTC	CASSQGPRRTSGRALSYNEQFF
TRBD2	TRBJ2-4	-	TRBV5-1	TGCGCCAGCAGCTCCTCTTGGGGAGGCGGGGGAAACATTCAGTACTTC	CASSSSWGGGGNIQYF
-	TRBJ2-1	-	TRBV10-3	TGTGCCATCAGTGTGGCCGGACTCCTTAGGGTCAATGAGCAGTTCTTC	CAISVAGLLRVNEQFF
TRBD1	TRBJ1-1	once	TRBV7-2	TGTGCCAGCAGCACCCAACCGACAGGGCCTGAAGCTTTCTTT	CASSTQPTGPEAFF
TRBD2	TRBJ2-1	few	TRBV19	TGTGCCAGTGGGACTAGCGGGGGATCCTACAATGAGCAGTTCTTC	CASGTSGGSYNEQFF
-	TRBJ1-1	-	TRBV12-3/TRBV12-4	TGTGCCAGCAATAGAGCGGGGAACACTGAAGCTTTCTTT	CASNRAGNTEAFF
-	TRBJ1-5	-	TRBV30	TGTGCCTGGAGCAGGGCCGGTTCGGGTCAGCCCCAGCATTTT	CAWSRAGSGQPQHF
-	TRBJ2-1	-	TRBV5-1	TGCGCCAGCAGCTTACAGGGTGACAATGAGCAGTTCTTC	CASSLQGDNEQFF
TRBD1	TRBJ1-3	once	TRBV30	TGTGCCTGGAGTAAGGGAGGACAGGGGGCCATATATTTT	CAWSKGGQGAIYF
TRBD2	TRBJ2-7	-	TRBV6-2/TRBV6-3	TGTGCCAGCAGTTACGGGACTAGATTGGACGAGCAGTACTTC	CASSYGTRLDEQYF
TRBD1	TRBJ1-1	-	TRBV19	TGTGCCACCCGTTTAGCAGGGGGTGAGAACACTGAAGCTTTCTTT	CATRLAGGENTEAFF
-	TRBJ1-2	once	TRBV3-1/TRBV3-2	TGTGCCAGCAGCCAAGTAGCGGCAGGACGCTATGGCTACACCTTC	CASSQVAAGRYGYTF
-	TRBJ1-2	-	TRBV6-5	TGTGCCAGCACCATTGGAGAAAACTATGGCTACACCTTC	CASTIGENYGYTF
-	TRBJ2-5	once	TRBV29-1	TGCAGCGTCCCGGGACACAACCAAGAGACCCAGTACTTC	CSVPGHNQETQYF
TRBD2	TRBJ2-7	-	TRBV5-1	TGCGCCAGCAGCAATAGACTAGCGGGAGGATCCCGCGAGCAGTACTTC	CASSNRLAGGSREQYF
-	TRBJ1-4	-	TRBV4-1	TGCGCCAGCAGCCCCCCGCCGAGGGGGTCAAATGAAAAACTGTTTTTT	CASSPPPRGSNEKLFF
TRBD2	TRBJ2-5	-	TRBV4-1	TGCGCCAGCAGCCAAGAAGAGACTAAAGCGGGAGGGACCCAGTACTTC	CASSQEETKAGGTQYF
-	TRBJ1-4	-	TRBV7-8	TGTGCCAGCAGCGCTCAGACAGTGCATAATGAAAAACTGTTTTTT	CASSAQTVHNEKLFF